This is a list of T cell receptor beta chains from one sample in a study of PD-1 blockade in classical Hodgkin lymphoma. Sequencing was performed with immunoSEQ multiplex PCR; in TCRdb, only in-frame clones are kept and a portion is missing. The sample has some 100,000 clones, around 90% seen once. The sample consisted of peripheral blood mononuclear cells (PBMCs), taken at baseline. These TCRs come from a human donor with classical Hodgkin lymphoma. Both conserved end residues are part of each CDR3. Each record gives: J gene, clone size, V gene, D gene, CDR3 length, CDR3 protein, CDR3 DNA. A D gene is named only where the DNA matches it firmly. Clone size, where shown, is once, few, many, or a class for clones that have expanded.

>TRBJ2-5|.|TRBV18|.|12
CASSPPTETQYF
TGTGCCAGCTCACCACCGACAGAGACCCAGTACTTC
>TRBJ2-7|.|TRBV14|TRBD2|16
CASSQVSGLAPIGQYF
TGTGCCAGCAGCCAAGTTTCGGGACTAGCCCCCATCGGGCAGTACTTC
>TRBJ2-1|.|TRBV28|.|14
CASSLLGGVGEQFF
TGTGCCAGCAGTCTCCTTGGCGGGGTCGGTGAGCAGTTCTTC
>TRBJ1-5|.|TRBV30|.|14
CAWSGRVGNQPQHF
TGTGCCTGGAGTGGGAGGGTTGGCAATCAGCCCCAGCATTTT
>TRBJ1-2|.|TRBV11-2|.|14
CASSLEQSNYGYTF
TGTGCCAGCAGCTTAGAGCAGTCCAACTATGGCTACACCTTC
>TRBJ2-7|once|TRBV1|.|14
CTSSQIRGSYEQYF
TGCACCAGCAGCCAGATACGGGGTTCCTACGAGCAGTACTTC
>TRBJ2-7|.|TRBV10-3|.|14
CAISPETGLYEQYF
TGTGCCATCAGTCCGGAAACCGGGCTCTACGAGCAGTACTTC
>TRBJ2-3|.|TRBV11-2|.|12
CASSRLGDTQYF
TGTGCCAGCAGCCGTCTTGGAGATACGCAGTATTTT
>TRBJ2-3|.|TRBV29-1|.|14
CSSTLSIRSHTQYF
TGCAGCTCCACCCTCAGTATAAGGTCGCATACGCAGTATTTT
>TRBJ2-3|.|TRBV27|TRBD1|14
CASSLMAGGDTQYF
TGTGCCAGCAGTTTGATGGCAGGGGGAGATACGCAGTATTTT
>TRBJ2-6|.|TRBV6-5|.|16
CASSLTPGVGANVLTF
TGTGCCAGCAGTTTAACGCCAGGGGTTGGGGCCAACGTCCTGACTTTC